This TCR beta chain was observed in a study of cytomegalovirus exposure and HLA in healthy donors. Study-wide findings and caveats: According to a later analysis, donors in an Asian-associated ancestry cluster reportedly had fewer N-insertions than the roughly 670-donor mean. The majority of CMV-associated TCR beta chains were reported as apparently HLA-restricted in a later analysis.

This CDR3 is 15 amino acids long. Trimming pared 2 bases from V and 5 bases from J, leaving 15 bases between. Germline CDR1 SEHNR, CDR2 FQNEAQ (reference sequence). The PCR contained 60 Vbeta and 13 Jbeta primers. Profiling relied on immunoSEQ multiplex PCR, and the TCRdb table lists in-frame clones only, not all of them. Here the sample spans roughly 80,000 clones, 81% being singletons. This clone showed up just a few times. Its antigen is not identified. The chain combines TRBV7-9 with TRBJ2-5; D may be TRBD2 (6 bases). The clonotype originates from a woman younger than 45 in good health and CMV-seronegative. Sequenced sample: PBMCs. The CDR3 loop is CASSLWGRLFETQYF. The CDR3 DNA reads as TGTGCCAGCAGCTTATGGGGGAGGTTGTTTGAGACCCAGTACTTC.